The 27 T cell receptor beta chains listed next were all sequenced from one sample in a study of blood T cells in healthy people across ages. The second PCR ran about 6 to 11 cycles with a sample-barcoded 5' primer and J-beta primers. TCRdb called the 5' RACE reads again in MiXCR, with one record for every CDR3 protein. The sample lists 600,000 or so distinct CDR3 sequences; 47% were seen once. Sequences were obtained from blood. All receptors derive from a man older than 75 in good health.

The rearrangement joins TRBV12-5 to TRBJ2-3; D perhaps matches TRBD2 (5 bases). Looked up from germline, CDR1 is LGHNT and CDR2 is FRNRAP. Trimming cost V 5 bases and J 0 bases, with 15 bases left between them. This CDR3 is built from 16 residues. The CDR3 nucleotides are TGTGCTAGTGGTATTTCGCCGGGATTCAGCACAGATACGCAGTATTTT. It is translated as CASGISPGFSTDTQYF.

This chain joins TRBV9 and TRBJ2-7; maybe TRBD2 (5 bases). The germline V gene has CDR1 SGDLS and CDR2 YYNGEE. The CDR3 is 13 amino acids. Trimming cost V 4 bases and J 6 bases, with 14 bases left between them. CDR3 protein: CASSPLEGGEQYF. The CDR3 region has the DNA TGTGCCAGCAGCCCCCTCGAGGGTGGCGAGCAGTACTTC.

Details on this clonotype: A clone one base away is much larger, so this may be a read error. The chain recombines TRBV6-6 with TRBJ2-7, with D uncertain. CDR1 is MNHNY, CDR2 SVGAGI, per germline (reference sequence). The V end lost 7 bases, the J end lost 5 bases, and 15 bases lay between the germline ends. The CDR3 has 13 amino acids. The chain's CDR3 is CASTHGSVDEQYF. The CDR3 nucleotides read TGTGCCAGCACCCATGGGTCGGTCGACGAGCAGTACTTC.

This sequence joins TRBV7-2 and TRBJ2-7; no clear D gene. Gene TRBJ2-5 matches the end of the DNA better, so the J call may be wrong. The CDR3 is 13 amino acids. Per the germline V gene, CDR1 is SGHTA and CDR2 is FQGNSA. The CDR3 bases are TGTGCCAGCAGCTTAGAACGTGGGGAGACCCAGTACTTC. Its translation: CASSLERGETQYF.

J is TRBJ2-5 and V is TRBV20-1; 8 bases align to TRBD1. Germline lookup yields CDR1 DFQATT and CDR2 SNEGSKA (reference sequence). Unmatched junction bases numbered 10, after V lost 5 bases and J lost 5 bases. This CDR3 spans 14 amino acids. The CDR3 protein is CSARTQGARETQYF. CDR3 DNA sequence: TGCAGTGCTCGGACGCAGGGGGCTCGGGAGACCCAGTACTTC.

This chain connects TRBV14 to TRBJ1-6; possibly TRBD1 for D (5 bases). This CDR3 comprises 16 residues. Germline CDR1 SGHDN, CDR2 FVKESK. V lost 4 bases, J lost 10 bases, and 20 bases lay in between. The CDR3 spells CASSPLGGAVGSPLHF. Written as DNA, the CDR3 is TGTGCCAGCAGCCCCCTCGGTGGGGCGGTAGGCTCACCCCTCCACTTT.

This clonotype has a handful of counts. The CDR3 region has the DNA TGTGCCAGCAGTGTACCACTAGCGGGAGTTCCCACAGATACGCAGTATTTT. This gives the protein CASSVPLAGVPTDTQYF. This chain links TRBV28 with TRBJ2-3; 11 bases agree with TRBD2. The CDR3 is made up of 17 amino acids. Germline V CDR1 and CDR2: MDHEN, SYDVKM. After removal of 5 bases from V and 2 bases from J, the junction contained 9 bases not matched to a gene.

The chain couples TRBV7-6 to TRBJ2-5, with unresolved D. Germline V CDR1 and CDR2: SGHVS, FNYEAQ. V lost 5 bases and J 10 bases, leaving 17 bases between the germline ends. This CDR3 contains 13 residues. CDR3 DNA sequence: TGTGCCAGCAGCCCCAGTCTGGGATGGAGCCAGTACTTC. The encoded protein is CASSPSLGWSQYF. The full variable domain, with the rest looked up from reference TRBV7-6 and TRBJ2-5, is GAGVSQSPRYKVTKRGQDVALRCDPISGHVSLYWYRQALGQGPEFLTYFNYEAQQDKSGLPNDRFSAERPEGSISTLTIQRTEQRDSAMYRCASSPSLGWSQYFGPGTRLLVL.

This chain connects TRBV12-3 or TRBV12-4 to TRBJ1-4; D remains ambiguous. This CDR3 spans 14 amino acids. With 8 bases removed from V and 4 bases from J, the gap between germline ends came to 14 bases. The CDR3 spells CASGPKASNEKLFF. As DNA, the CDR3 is TGTGCCAGCGGCCCTAAGGCGAGTAATGAAAAACTGTTTTTT.

CDR3 amino acids: CASSRVGDYNSPLHF. The CDR3 bases are TGCGCCAGCAGCAGAGTGGGGGACTATAATTCACCCCTCCACTTT. This chain links TRBV5-1 with TRBJ1-6, with D perhaps matching TRBD1 (5 bases). This CDR3 region has 15 residues. V lost 4 bases and J 3 bases, leaving 11 bases between the germline ends. Germline V gene lookup returns CDR1 SGHRS and CDR2 YFSETQ.

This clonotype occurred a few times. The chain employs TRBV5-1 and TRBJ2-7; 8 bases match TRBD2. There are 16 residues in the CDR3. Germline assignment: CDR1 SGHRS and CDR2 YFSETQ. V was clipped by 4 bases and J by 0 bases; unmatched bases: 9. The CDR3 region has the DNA TGCGCCAGCAGCCCAACCTTTAGCGGGGCCTCCTACGAGCAGTACTTC. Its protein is CASSPTFSGASYEQYF.

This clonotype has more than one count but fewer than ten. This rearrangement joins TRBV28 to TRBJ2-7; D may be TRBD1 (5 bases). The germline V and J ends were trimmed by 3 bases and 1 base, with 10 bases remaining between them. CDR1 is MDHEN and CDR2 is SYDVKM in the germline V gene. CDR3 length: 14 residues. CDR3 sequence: CASSFGRASYEQYF. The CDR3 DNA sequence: TGTGCCAGCAGTTTCGGCAGGGCTTCCTACGAGCAGTACTTC.

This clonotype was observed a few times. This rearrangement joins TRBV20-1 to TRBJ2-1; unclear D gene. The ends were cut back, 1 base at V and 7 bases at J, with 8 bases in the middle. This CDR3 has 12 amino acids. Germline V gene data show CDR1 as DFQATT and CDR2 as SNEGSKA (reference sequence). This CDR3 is CSARAPLNEQFF. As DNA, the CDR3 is TGCAGTGCTAGAGCCCCATTGAATGAGCAGTTCTTC.

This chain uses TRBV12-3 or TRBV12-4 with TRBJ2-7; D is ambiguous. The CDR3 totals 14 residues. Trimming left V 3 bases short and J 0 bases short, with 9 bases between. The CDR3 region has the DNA TGTGCCAGCAGTTTGTACGACGGCTCCTACGAGCAGTACTTC. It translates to CASSLYDGSYEQYF.

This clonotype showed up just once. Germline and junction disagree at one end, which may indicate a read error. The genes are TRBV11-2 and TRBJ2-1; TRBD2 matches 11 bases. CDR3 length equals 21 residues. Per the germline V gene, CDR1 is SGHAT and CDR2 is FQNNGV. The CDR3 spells CASSFRGAFLAGGRTYNEQLF. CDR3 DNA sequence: TGTGCCAGCAGCTTTAGAGGGGCTTTCCTAGCGGGGGGTAGAACTTACAATGAGCAGTTATTC. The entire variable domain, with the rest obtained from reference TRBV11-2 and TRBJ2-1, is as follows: EAGVAQSPRYKIIEKRQSVAFWCNPISGHATLYWYQQILGQGPKLLIQFQNNGVVDDSQLPKDRFSAERLKGVDSTLKIQPAKLEDSAVYLCASSFRGAFLAGGRTYNEQLFGPGTRLTVL.

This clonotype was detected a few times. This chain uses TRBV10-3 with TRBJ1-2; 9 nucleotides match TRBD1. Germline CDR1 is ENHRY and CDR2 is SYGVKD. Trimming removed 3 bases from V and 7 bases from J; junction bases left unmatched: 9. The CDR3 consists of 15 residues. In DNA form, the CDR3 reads TGTGCCATCAGTGAACCGGGACAGGGCGGGCCTGGCTACACCTTC. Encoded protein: CAISEPGQGGPGYTF.

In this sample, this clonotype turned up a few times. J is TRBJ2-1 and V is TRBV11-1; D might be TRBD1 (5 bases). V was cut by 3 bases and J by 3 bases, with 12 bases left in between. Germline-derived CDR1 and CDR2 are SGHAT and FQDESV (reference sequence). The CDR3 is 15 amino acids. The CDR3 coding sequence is TGTGCCAGCAGCTTGGGGCAGGGTATCTACAATGAGCAGTTCTTC. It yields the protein CASSLGQGIYNEQFF. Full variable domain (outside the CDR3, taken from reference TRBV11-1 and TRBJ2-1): EAEVAQSPRYKITEKSQAVAFWCDPISGHATLYWYRQILGQGPELLVQFQDESVVDDSQLPKDRFSAERLKGVDSTLKIQPAELGDSAMYLCASSLGQGIYNEQFFGPGTRLTVL.

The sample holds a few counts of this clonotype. DNA of the CDR3: TGCAGTGCTGCCCGACCACTAGCGGTCTCCTACAATGAGCAGTTCTTC. Its protein is CSAARPLAVSYNEQFF. V and J are TRBV20-1 and TRBJ2-1; 8 positions agree with TRBD2. The germline gives CDR1 DFQATT, CDR2 SNEGSKA (reference sequence). V was clipped by 5 bases and J by 0 bases; unmatched bases: 9. The CDR3 spans 16 residues.

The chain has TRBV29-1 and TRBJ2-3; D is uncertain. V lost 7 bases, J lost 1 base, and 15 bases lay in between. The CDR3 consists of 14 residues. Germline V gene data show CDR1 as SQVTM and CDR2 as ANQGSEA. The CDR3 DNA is TGCAGCGCCGACGGTGAGCAGGGCACAGATACGCAGTATTTT. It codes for CSADGEQGTDTQYF.

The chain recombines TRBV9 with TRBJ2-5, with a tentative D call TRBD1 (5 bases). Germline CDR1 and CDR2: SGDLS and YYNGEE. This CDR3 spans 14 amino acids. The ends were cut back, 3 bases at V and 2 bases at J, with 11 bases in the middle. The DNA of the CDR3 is TGTGCCAGCAGCGCAAATGACAGACAAGAGACCCAGTACTTC. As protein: CASSANDRQETQYF.

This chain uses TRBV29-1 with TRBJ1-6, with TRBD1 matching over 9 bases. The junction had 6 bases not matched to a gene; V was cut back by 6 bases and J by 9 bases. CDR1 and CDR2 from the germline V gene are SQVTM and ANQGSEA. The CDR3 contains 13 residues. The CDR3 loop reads CSVKTGGGSPLHF. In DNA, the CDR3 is TGCAGCGTAAAGACAGGGGGGGGTTCACCCCTCCACTTT. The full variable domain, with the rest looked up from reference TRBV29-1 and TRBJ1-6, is SAVISQKPSRDICQRGTSLTIQCQVDSQVTMMFWYRQQPGQSLTLIATANQGSEATYESGFVIDKFPISRPNLTFSTLTVSNMSPEDSSIYLCSVKTGGGSPLHFGNGTRLTVT.

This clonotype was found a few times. The CDR3 spells CASSFGLAAGNEQFF. DNA for the CDR3: TGTGCCAGCAGCTTCGGTCTAGCGGCAGGAAATGAGCAGTTCTTC. The chain joins TRBV7-8 to TRBJ2-1, with 7 bases that match TRBD2. Germline lookup yields CDR1 SGHVS and CDR2 FQNEAQ. V shed 3 bases and J 7 bases; nucleotides not matched to a gene: 9. The CDR3 totals 15 residues.

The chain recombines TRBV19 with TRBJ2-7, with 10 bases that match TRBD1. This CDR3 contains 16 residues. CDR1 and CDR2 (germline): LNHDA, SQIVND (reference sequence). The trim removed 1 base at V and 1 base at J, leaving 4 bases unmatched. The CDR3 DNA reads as TGTGCCAGTAGTATAGCCGCGGGACAGGGGTCCTACGAGCAGTACTTC. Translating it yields CASSIAAGQGSYEQYF.

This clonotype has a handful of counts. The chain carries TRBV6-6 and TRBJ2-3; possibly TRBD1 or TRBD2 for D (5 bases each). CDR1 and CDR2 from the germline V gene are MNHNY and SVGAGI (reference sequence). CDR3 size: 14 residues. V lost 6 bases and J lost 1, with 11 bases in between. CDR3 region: CASRRDPGTDTQYF. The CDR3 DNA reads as TGTGCCAGCAGGAGGGACCCTGGCACAGATACGCAGTATTTT.

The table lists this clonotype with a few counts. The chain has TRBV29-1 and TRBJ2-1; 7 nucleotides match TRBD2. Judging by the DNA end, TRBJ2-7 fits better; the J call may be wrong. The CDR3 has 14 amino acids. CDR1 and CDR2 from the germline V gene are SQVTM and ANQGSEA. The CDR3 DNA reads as TGCAGCGCTAAGCGGGACGGAGGCTACAATGAGCAGTACTTC. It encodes CSAKRDGGYNEQYF.

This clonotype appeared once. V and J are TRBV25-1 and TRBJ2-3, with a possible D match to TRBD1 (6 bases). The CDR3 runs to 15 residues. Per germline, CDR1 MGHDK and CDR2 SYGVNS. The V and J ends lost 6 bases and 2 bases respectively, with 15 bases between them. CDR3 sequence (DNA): TGTGCCAGCAGCGACCACCGGGACATCACAGATACGCAGTATTTT. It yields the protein CASSDHRDITDTQYF.

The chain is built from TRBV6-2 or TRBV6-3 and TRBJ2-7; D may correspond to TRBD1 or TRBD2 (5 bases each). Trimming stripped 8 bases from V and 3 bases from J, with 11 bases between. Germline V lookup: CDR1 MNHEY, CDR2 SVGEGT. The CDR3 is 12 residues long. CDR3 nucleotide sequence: TGTGCCAGCGGTGGGACCCTCTACGAGCAGTACTTC. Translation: CASGGTLYEQYF.